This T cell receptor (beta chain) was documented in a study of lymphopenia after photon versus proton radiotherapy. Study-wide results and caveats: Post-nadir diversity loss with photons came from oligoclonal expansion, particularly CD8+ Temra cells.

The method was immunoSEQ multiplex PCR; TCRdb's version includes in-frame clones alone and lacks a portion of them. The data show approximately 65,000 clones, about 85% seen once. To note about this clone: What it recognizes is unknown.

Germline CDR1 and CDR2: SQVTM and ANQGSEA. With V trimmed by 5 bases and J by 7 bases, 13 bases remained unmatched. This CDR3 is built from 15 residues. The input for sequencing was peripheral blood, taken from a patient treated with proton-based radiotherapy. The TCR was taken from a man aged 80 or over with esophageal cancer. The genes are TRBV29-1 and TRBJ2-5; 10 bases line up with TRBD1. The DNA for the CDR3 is TGCAGCGTTACCTCCGGGACAGGGGACATCGGGACCCAGTACTTC. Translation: CSVTSGTGDIGTQYF.